This is a list of T cell receptor beta chains from one sample in a study of response to subunit inactivated influenza vaccine. TCRdb re-analysed the RT-PCR reads in MiXCR, keeping a single row per CDR3 protein. The profile shows fewer than 250,000 distinct CDR3 sequences, around 15% of them singletons. The source was CD8+ T cells sorted from PBMCs, collected approximately 5 days after vaccination. These TCRs come from a man over 45 who received an inactivated influenza vaccine. The CDR3 runs from the conserved cysteine through the conserved F or W. D genes are given only for firm matches. Part of the rows lack a size; the others show once, few, many or a class for expanded clones.

abundance: .
d_gene: .
j_gene: TRBJ1-1
v_gene: TRBV13
CDR3aa: CASSSFTGSGTEAFF
CDR3nt: TGTGCCAGCAGCTCCTTCACAGGGTCGGGCACTGAAGCTTTCTTT

abundance: few
d_gene: TRBD2
j_gene: TRBJ2-1
v_gene: TRBV4-1
CDR3aa: CASSQIGGEGNEQFF
CDR3nt: TGCGCCAGCAGCCAAATCGGGGGGGAGGGGAATGAGCAGTTCTTC

abundance: few
d_gene: .
j_gene: TRBJ2-7
v_gene: TRBV20-1
CDR3aa: CSAPGAGSYYEQYF
CDR3nt: TGCAGTGCCCCGGGGGCGGGGAGTTATTACGAGCAGTACTTC

abundance: few
d_gene: TRBD2
j_gene: TRBJ2-1
v_gene: TRBV25-1
CDR3aa: CASRLSGSLYNEQFF
CDR3nt: TGTGCCAGCAGGTTAAGCGGGAGTTTATACAATGAGCAGTTCTTC

abundance: .
d_gene: TRBD2
j_gene: TRBJ2-7
v_gene: TRBV10-3
CDR3aa: CAISDSLAGGTYEQYF
CDR3nt: TGTGCCATCAGCGATTCCCTAGCGGGAGGGACCTACGAGCAGTACTTC

abundance: few
d_gene: .
j_gene: TRBJ1-1
v_gene: TRBV11-1
CDR3aa: CASEGGGEAFF
CDR3nt: TGTGCCAGCGAAGGGGGGGGTGAAGCTTTCTTT

abundance: few
d_gene: .
j_gene: TRBJ2-3
v_gene: TRBV4-1
CDR3aa: CASSQYEAPGTDTQYF
CDR3nt: TGCGCCAGCAGCCAATACGAGGCGCCCGGCACAGATACGCAGTATTTT

abundance: few
d_gene: .
j_gene: TRBJ2-1
v_gene: TRBV19
CDR3aa: CASSIEHSSYNEQFF
CDR3nt: TGTGCCAGTAGTATAGAGCATAGCTCCTACAATGAGCAGTTCTTC

abundance: .
d_gene: .
j_gene: TRBJ2-2
v_gene: TRBV9
CDR3aa: CASSVGTAGELFF
CDR3nt: TGTGCCAGCAGCGTAGGGACGGCCGGGGAGCTGTTTTTT

abundance: many
d_gene: TRBD1
j_gene: TRBJ2-7
v_gene: TRBV19
CDR3aa: CASRDRGSYEQYF
CDR3nt: TGTGCCAGTCGGGACAGGGGGTCCTACGAGCAGTACTTC

abundance: many
d_gene: TRBD2
j_gene: TRBJ2-4
v_gene: TRBV29-1
CDR3aa: CSVYWGGDIQYF
CDR3nt: TGCAGCGTTTATTGGGGGGGGGACATTCAGTACTTC

abundance: .
d_gene: .
j_gene: TRBJ2-7
v_gene: TRBV30
CDR3aa: CAWSVPDSGYEQYF
CDR3nt: TGTGCCTGGAGTGTACCGGATAGCGGATACGAGCAGTACTTC

abundance: few
d_gene: .
j_gene: TRBJ1-1
v_gene: TRBV24-1
CDR3aa: CATSDSSSAEAFF
CDR3nt: TGTGCCACCAGTGATTCCTCGAGCGCTGAAGCTTTCTTT

abundance: few
d_gene: TRBD1
j_gene: TRBJ1-5
v_gene: TRBV12-3/TRBV12-4
CDR3aa: CASSQTGTFQPQHF
CDR3nt: TGTGCCAGCAGCCAGACAGGGACGTTTCAGCCCCAGCATTTT

abundance: .
d_gene: .
j_gene: TRBJ2-1
v_gene: TRBV6-2/TRBV6-3
CDR3aa: CASSTSGQGEQFF
CDR3nt: TGTGCCAGCAGTACATCCGGGCAGGGTGAGCAGTTCTTC

abundance: many
d_gene: .
j_gene: TRBJ2-3
v_gene: TRBV20-1
CDR3aa: CSAQGADGPGVSFVTDTQYF
CDR3nt: TGCAGTGCCCAGGGAGCCGACGGCCCGGGAGTGTCTTTTGTTACAGATACGCAGTATTTT

abundance: .
d_gene: .
j_gene: TRBJ2-7
v_gene: TRBV7-6
CDR3aa: CASSLGGGNEQYF
CDR3nt: TGTGCCAGCAGCTTAGGAGGAGGGAACGAGCAGTACTTC

abundance: .
d_gene: .
j_gene: TRBJ2-7
v_gene: TRBV15
CDR3aa: CATSRPISQSSGEQYF
CDR3nt: TGTGCCACCAGCAGACCGATAAGCCAGAGTTCGGGCGAGCAGTACTTC

abundance: many
d_gene: .
j_gene: TRBJ2-7
v_gene: TRBV6-5
CDR3aa: CASSYSRGGYEQYF
CDR3nt: TGTGCCAGCAGTTACTCCAGGGGGGGGTACGAGCAGTACTTC

abundance: few
d_gene: .
j_gene: TRBJ1-1
v_gene: TRBV6-2/TRBV6-3
CDR3aa: CASSTRGSNTEAFF
CDR3nt: TGTGCCAGCAGTACTCGGGGGTCGAACACTGAAGCTTTCTTT